The 13 T cell receptor beta chains given below trace back to one sample, sequenced in a study of CD8+CD57+ T cells in acquired aplastic anemia. Only patients with CD8+CD57+ cell expansion on flow cytometry were chosen for sequencing. The study profiled TCR beta VDJ and CDR3 using genomic DNA as template. TCRdb itself ran the reads through MiXCR, one entry per CDR3 protein. The sample lists roughly 500,000 distinct CDR3 sequences, under 40% occurring once. Sequencing was done on a sample of sorted CD4+, CD8+, or CD8+CD57+ T cells (not recorded which) from PBMCs. These TCRs come from a human donor with aplastic anemia.

There are a few counts of this clonotype. The gene calls are TRBV7-8 and TRBJ2-5, with 7 bases that match TRBD2. Germline CDR1 is SGHVS and CDR2 is FQNEAQ. CDR3 length: 14 amino acids. With 6 bases clipped from V and 4 bases from J, the junction kept 8 bases outside the gene matches. The CDR3 DNA sequence: TGTGCCAGCAGAACCCCGGGACTACGAGAGACCCAGTACTTC. It specifies CASRTPGLRETQYF.

This chain links TRBV10-3 with TRBJ1-1; weak D call: TRBD1 (5 bases). With 6 bases removed from V and 1 base from J, the gap between germline ends came to 6 bases. The CDR3 contains 12 residues. Germline loops: CDR1 ENHRY, CDR2 SYGVKD. The CDR3 loop reads CAIRGRNTEAFF. CDR3 coding DNA: TGTGCCATCAGGGGGCGGAACACTGAAGCTTTCTTT.

This clonotype was seen at least ten times. The J gene is TRBJ2-3, the V gene TRBV9; 9 bases are shared with TRBD2. CDR3 length: 16 residues. The V gene's germline CDR1 is SGDLS and CDR2 YYNGEE. J gave up 5 bases and V 0 bases, and 7 bases lay outside the gene matches. Written as DNA, the CDR3 is TGTGCCAGCAGCGTAGGAGCGGGGGGCGGGAGAGATACGCAGTATTTT. As protein: CASSVGAGGGRDTQYF.

This clonotype came up many times. The chain is built from TRBV29-1 and TRBJ1-1; unclear D gene. V dropped 7 bases and J dropped 7 bases, with 10 bases sitting between them. CDR1 and CDR2 from the germline V gene are SQVTM and ANQGSEA. CDR3 size: 10 residues. CDR3 sequence: CSAAEIEAFF. CDR3 coding DNA: TGCAGCGCTGCGGAAATTGAAGCTTTCTTT.

The chain links TRBV2 to TRBJ2-3; TRBD2 agrees at 10 bases. The V segment lost 6 bases and the J segment 0 bases; nucleotides outside the gene matches: 6. Germline-derived CDR1 and CDR2 are SNHLY and FYNNEI. The CDR3 is made up of 16 amino acids. CDR3 in amino acids: CASSIGTSASTDTQYF. In nucleotides, the CDR3 is TGTGCCAGCAGCATTGGGACTAGCGCGAGCACAGATACGCAGTATTTT.

V and J are TRBV6-5 and TRBJ2-7; 7 nucleotides agree with TRBD2. The V and J ends lost 5 bases and 6 bases, in that order; junction bases with no gene match: 4. The CDR3 totals 12 residues. Germline V gives CDR1 MNHEY, CDR2 SVGAGI. The CDR3 sequence is CASSNGGSEQYF. In DNA, the CDR3 is TGTGCCAGCAGTAACGGGGGGAGCGAGCAGTACTTC.

The V gene is TRBV9, the J gene TRBJ2-1; 11 bases are a match to TRBD2. The V segment lost 4 bases and the J segment 0 bases; nucleotides outside the gene matches: 9. Germline V gene sequence: CDR1 SGDLS, CDR2 YYNGEE. This CDR3 has 18 residues. The CDR3 DNA reads as TGTGCCAGCAGCTCGTCTAGCGGGGGGCGAAGCTCCTACAATGAGCAGTTCTTC. This sequence encodes CASSSSSGGRSSYNEQFF.

This clonotype appeared a few times. The chain recombines TRBV5-1 with TRBJ1-1; D gene ambiguous. This CDR3 contains 15 residues. CDR1 and CDR2 (germline): SGHRS, YFSETQ. V was shortened by 4 bases and J by 1 base, with 14 bases between the two germline ends. This CDR3 is CASSTNLQQNTEAFF. The CDR3 nucleotides are TGCGCCAGCAGCACCAACTTACAGCAGAACACTGAAGCTTTCTTT.

This clonotype was seen repeatedly, ten times or more. V is TRBV10-3 and J is TRBJ2-7; 9 bases are a match to TRBD1. Per the germline V gene, CDR1 is ENHRY and CDR2 is SYGVKD. The junction had 5 bases not matched to a gene; V was cut back by 2 bases and J by 6 bases. CDR3 size: 14 residues. DNA of the CDR3: TGTGCCATCAGTGAGGGGGACAGGGTGGTCGAGCAGTACTTC. Amino acid sequence: CAISEGDRVVEQYF.

The chain joins TRBV5-1 to TRBJ2-7, with 9 bases identical to TRBD1. Trimming removed 5 bases from V and 5 bases from J; junction bases left unmatched: 5. From germline, CDR1 is SGHRS and CDR2 YFSETQ. The CDR3 totals 13 residues. For the CDR3, the DNA is TGCGCCAGCAGACTTGACAGGGGGAACGAGCAGTACTTC. Translation gives CASRLDRGNEQYF.

V usage is TRBV30 and J usage is TRBJ1-3; D gene uncertain. The CDR3 runs to 13 residues. Germline-derived CDR1 and CDR2 are GTSNPN and SVGIG (reference sequence). The V gene lost 3 bases and the J gene lost 3 bases, with 9 bases spanning the gap. Here the CDR3 DNA reads TGTGCCTGGAGGGAGGGTGTTGGAAACACCATATATTTT. Protein: CAWREGVGNTIYF.

In its sample, this clonotype was seen a few times. V gene TRBV6-1 combines with J gene TRBJ1-6, with TRBD1 identical over 7 bases. Looked up from germline, CDR1 is MNHNS and CDR2 is SASEGT. The CDR3 contains 15 residues. After removal of 7 bases from V and 8 bases from J, the junction contained 11 bases not matched to a gene. Here the CDR3 reads CASITNRGMDSPLHF. The CDR3 DNA follows: TGTGCCAGCATCACCAACAGGGGAATGGATTCACCCCTCCACTTT.

The rearrangement uses TRBV7-9 and TRBJ2-6; D gene unclear. Germline V gives CDR1 SEHNR, CDR2 FQNEAQ (reference sequence). The CDR3 sequence is 12 residues long. The ends were cut back, 4 bases at V and 11 bases at J, with 9 bases in the middle. This CDR3 reads CASSSRLYVLTF. The DNA for the CDR3 is TGTGCCAGCAGCTCCCGGTTGTACGTCCTGACTTTC.